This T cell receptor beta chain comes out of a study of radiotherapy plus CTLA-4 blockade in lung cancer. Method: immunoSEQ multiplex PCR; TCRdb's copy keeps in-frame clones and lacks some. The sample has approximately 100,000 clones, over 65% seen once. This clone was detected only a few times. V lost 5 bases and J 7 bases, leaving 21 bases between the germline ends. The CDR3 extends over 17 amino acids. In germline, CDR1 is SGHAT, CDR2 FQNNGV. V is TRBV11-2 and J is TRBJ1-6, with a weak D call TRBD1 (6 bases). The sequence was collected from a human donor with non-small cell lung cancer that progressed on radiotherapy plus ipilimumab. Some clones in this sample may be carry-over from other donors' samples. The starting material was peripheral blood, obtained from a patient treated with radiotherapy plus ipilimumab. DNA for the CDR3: TGTGCCAGCAGCCTCGACAGGATACTTTCGGGGAATTCACCCCTCCACTTT. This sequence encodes CASSLDRILSGNSPLHF.